This TCR beta chain is drawn from a study of regulatory and conventional T cells in RAG deficiency (dated by TCRdb to the late 2010s). Regarding the complete study: High-throughput TCR beta sequencing was used to compare the repertoire diversity and composition of Treg, conventional CD4+ and CD8+ T cells between RAG-deficient patients and healthy controls. General findings and caveats noted by the study authors: Compared with control T-cell subpopulations, RAG-deficient patients had much lower Shannon entropy and higher Simpson indices. For some subjects, some T-cell subset analyses were not performed. Unique TCR beta sequences from Treg cells were roughly 100-fold fewer in Omenn syndrome and CID/AS patients than controls, versus around 9.6-fold for other subsets. All patient T-cell subsets had shorter CDR3 lengths; Omenn syndrome patients showed >85% Treg-Tconv repertoire overlap at nucleotide and amino acid level. Sorted CD25-high CD127-low cells from Omenn syndrome patients may represent peripherally activated cells rather than bona fide Treg cells.

In the case of this clone: Its specific antigen is unknown. No base quality values were provided; no much bigger clone lies one nucleotide off.

Before genomic DNA was extracted, conventional CD4+ T cells were isolated from blood as CD25-low CD127-high cells. Repertoire analyses used about eight healthy control donors as the comparison group. The receptor library was made with the immunoSEQ multiplex PCR assay. Rearranged TCR beta chain products were amplified from genomic DNA of sorted T-cell subsets and sequenced. Per the original workflow: Repertoire diversity of productive TCR beta rearrangements was quantified using Shannon entropy and Simpson indices. To gauge clonal expansion, the frequencies of the 100 most abundant productive TCR beta clonotypes among total reads were added together. The TRB repertoires were evaluated with a self-reactivity index based on amino acid usage at CDR3beta positions 6 and 7. Two-way ANOVA was used for repertoire analyses, and Student t or Mann-Whitney tests were used for flow cytometric analyses. TCRdb provides this immuneACCESS table in a form limited to in-frame rearrangements. Some clones are lacking; in checked studies, under half of them reflect an unresolved V gene, and why the rest are absent is not known. V and J calls and clone size are given by that table; D and trimming were obtained from the DNA. Counted in this sample were 20,000 to 25,000 clones; 95% to 96% of them appeared once. The top ten clones comprise about 1.2% of the sample.

These data also formed part of another study, on regulatory T cells. Drawing on the second study: The multiplex PCR relied on 52 forward TRBV primers and 13 reverse TRBJ primers, and amplification bias was corrected through assay-based and computational methods. In patients, repertoires had restricted unique TRB V-J pairs and skewed V and J gene usage, with regulatory T cells showing the most marked changes. T-cell receptor beta repertoires of sorted regulatory, conventional CD4+ and CD8+ T cells were compared between CD3G-deficient patients and healthy controls. Ficoll density separation was used to isolate peripheral blood mononuclear cells. Rearranged TRB loci were amplified from genomic DNA by multiplex PCR within the immunoSEQ assay. TRB amplicons were sequenced on an Illumina HiSeq platform. Raw sequences were error-filtered and aligned to reference gene sequences by custom algorithms and were subsequently analyzed with the immunoSEQ online tools. The frequencies of productive and nonproductive TRB rearrangements were evaluated among unique sequences as well as among total sequences. Group comparisons used t tests, Mann-Whitney tests or two-way ANOVA run in Prism software.

Material: CD25- CD4+ T cells sorted from blood. The receptor was isolated from a human donor in good health.

The bases are TGCGCCAGCAAGGAAACGGGGGATGACACCGGGGAGCTGTTTTTT. The resulting protein is CASKETGDDTGELFF. The sequence is built from TRBV5-1 and TRBJ2-2; the D region possibly corresponds to TRBD2 (6 bases align). The CDR3 runs 15 residues from the cysteine to the phenylalanine. Here the CDR3 DNA is all that survives: 45 bases in frame from base 1. Reading the germline V gene gives CDR1 SGHRS and CDR2 YFSETQ. The junction carries 15 bases between V and J, which are trimmed by 6 bases and 3 bases respectively.